This T cell receptor (beta chain) was observed in a study of cytomegalovirus exposure and HLA in healthy donors. Study-level results: The dataset shows that most TCR sequences were rare, while some public TCRs occurred in many donors. The study put 150 to 200 TCR beta chains on its list as cytomegalovirus-associated.

Comment on this clone: Antigen unknown.

Sequenced by immunoSEQ multiplex PCR; TCRdb stores in-frame clones only, minus some. The data hold 100,000 to 150,000 clones, with roughly 87% observed a single time. CDR3 length: 11 residues. V dropped 2 bases and J dropped 7 bases, with 7 bases sitting between them. CDR1 and CDR2 from the germline V gene are SGHTS and YDEGEE. The gene calls are TRBV5-8 and TRBJ2-7; maybe TRBD2 (6 bases). The TCR comes from a woman under 30 in good health and CMV-seronegative. The sequencing sample was made of PBMCs. The chain's CDR3 is CASSFSGEQYF. CDR3 bases: TGTGCCAGCAGCTTTAGCGGTGAGCAGTACTTC.